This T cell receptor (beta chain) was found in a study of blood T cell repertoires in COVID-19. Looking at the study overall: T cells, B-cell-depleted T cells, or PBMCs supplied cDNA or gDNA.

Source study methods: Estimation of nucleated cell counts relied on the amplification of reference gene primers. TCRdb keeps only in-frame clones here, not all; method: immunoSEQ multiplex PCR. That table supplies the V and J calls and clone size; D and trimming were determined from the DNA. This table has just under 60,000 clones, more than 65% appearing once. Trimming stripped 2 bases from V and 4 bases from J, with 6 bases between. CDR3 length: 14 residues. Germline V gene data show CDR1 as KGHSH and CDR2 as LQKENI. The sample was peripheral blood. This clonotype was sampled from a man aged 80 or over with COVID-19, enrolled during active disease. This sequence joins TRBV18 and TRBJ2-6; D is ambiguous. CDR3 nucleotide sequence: TGTGCCAGCTCACCAGAGACAGGGGCCAACGTCCTGACTTTC. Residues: CASSPETGANVLTF.